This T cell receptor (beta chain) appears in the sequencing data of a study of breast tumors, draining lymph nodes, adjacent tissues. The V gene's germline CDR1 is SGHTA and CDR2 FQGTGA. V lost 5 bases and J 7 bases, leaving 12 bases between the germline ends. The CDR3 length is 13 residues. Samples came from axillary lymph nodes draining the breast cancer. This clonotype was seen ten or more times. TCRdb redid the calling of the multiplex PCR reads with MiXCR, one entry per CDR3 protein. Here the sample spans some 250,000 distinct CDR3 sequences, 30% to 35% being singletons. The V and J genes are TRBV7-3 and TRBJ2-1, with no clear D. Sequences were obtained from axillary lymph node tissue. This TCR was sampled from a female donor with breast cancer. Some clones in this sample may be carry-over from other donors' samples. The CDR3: CASSQGLGNEQFF. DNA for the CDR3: TGTGCCAGCAGCCAAGGGCTGGGGAATGAGCAGTTCTTC. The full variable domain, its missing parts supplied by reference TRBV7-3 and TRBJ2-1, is GAGVSQTPSNKVTEKGKYVELRCDPISGHTALYWYRQSLGQGPEFLIYFQGTGAADDSGLPNDRFFAVRPEGSVSTLKIQRTERGDSAVYLCASSQGLGNEQFFGPGTRLTVL.